This TCR beta chain was found in a study of shared clonotypes between healthy human individuals. The CDR3 is 15 amino acids. Unmatched junction bases numbered 12, after V lost 5 bases and J lost 6 bases. Germline V gives CDR1 MDHEN, CDR2 SYDVKM. The method was immunoSEQ multiplex PCR; TCRdb's version includes in-frame clones alone and lacks a portion of them. The table has about 110,000 clones, roughly two thirds seen once; the top ten hold around 25%. This clone occurred once. Its antigen is currently unknown. Study observations and caveats: Non-shared clonotypes had lower generation probabilities than those shared by all four donors. Larger estimated richness was generally seen in naive subsets than in memory subsets.

The TCR comes from a young woman in good health. Specimen: memory CD8+ T cells sorted from blood. Subset indicated: CD45RO+ cells pooled with CCR7-negative TemRA cells. The chain uses TRBV28 and TRBJ2-7, with TRBD1 matching over 8 bases. The CDR3 DNA is TGTGCCAGCAGTCTTCATCCAGGGGGCTCTTTCGAGCAGTACTTC. Protein product: CASSLHPGGSFEQYF.